This passage covers 17 T cell receptor beta chains from one sample sequenced in a study of response to subunit inactivated influenza vaccine. Via MiXCR, TCRdb re-called the RT-PCR reads, giving one row per CDR3 protein. The sample carries under 550,000 distinct CDR3 sequences, 6% to 9% recorded once. The specimen comprised PBMCs from blood, sampled around 2 years after vaccination. All receptors derive from a man aged 50 to 69 who received an inactivated influenza vaccine.

This clonotype has at least ten counts. The V and J genes are TRBV5-1 and TRBJ1-1; maybe TRBD1 (5 bases). Trimming stripped 4 bases from V and 0 bases from J, with 10 bases between. Germline V CDR1 and CDR2: SGHRS, YFSETQ. This CDR3 spans 14 amino acids. This CDR3 reads CASSPGLLNTEAFF. CDR3 nucleotide sequence: TGCGCCAGCAGCCCGGGGCTTCTGAACACTGAAGCTTTCTTT.

This clonotype was found a few times. The chain uses TRBV24-1 and TRBJ2-5; 7 bases agree with TRBD1. CDR1 is KGHDR, CDR2 SFDVKD, per germline. This CDR3 is 14 amino acids long. The V gene end was trimmed by 5 bases and the J gene end by 4 bases; junction bases not matched to a gene: 6. For the CDR3, the DNA is TGTGCCACCAGTGTAGGGGGCTCTTTAGAGACCCAGTACTTC. It codes for CATSVGGSLETQYF.

This clonotype was found many times. The chain recombines TRBV5-1 with TRBJ2-1; D is unclear. CDR3 size: 15 residues. The germline CDR1 and CDR2 sequences are SGHRS and YFSETQ. V was shortened by 2 bases and J by 0 bases, with 9 bases between the two germline ends. CDR3 coding DNA: TGCGCCAGCAGCTTAAGAGAGGCCTCCTACAATGAGCAGTTCTTC. The encoded protein is CASSLREASYNEQFF.

The chain is built from TRBV4-3 and TRBJ2-2, with D unclear. CDR1 is LGHNA and CDR2 is YSLEER in the germline V gene. Trimming took off 1 base at V and 1 base at J, with 7 bases between the two ends. The CDR3 runs 15 residues. The CDR3: CASSQVYQNTGELFF. CDR3 in DNA: TGCGCCAGCAGCCAAGTTTACCAGAACACCGGGGAGCTGTTTTTT.

This clonotype was counted between two and nine times. The V and J genes are TRBV15 and TRBJ2-7; D tentatively fits TRBD1 or TRBD2 (5 bases each). Germline CDR1 is LNHNV and CDR2 is YYDKDF (reference sequence). The CDR3 loop spans 15 amino acids. Trimming left V 5 bases short and J 2 bases short, with 16 bases between. Here the CDR3 DNA reads TGTGCCACCAGCCCGTCGAGGGGTTCAACCTACGAGCAGTACTTC. This encodes CATSPSRGSTYEQYF. Supplemented by reference TRBV15 and TRBJ2-7, the full variable domain reads DAMVIQNPRYQVTQFGKPVTLSCSQTLNHNVMYWYQQKSSQAPKLLFHYYDKDFNNEADTPDNFQSRRPNTSFCFLDIRSPGLGDTAMYLCATSPSRGSTYEQYFGPGTRLTVT.

This clonotype has more than one count but fewer than ten. The CDR3 DNA follows: TGTGCCAGCAGCTGGTTGACAGGGGGCGAATCACCCCTCCACTTT. Translation gives CASSWLTGGESPLHF. V gene TRBV7-2 combines with J gene TRBJ1-6; 10 positions match TRBD1. The J segment lost 10 bases and the V segment lost 4 bases, leaving 7 bases of the junction unmatched. The CDR3 totals 15 residues. Germline V gene lookup returns CDR1 SGHTA and CDR2 FQGNSA.

This chain links TRBV5-4 with TRBJ1-1; D unclear. The CDR3 covers 14 residues. CDR1 is SGHNT and CDR2 is YYREEE in the germline V gene (reference sequence). V was clipped by 1 base and J by 4 bases, with 11 bases between them. The DNA of the CDR3 is TGTGCCAGCAGCTTGATACTTGGGAGCACTGAAGCTTTCTTT. As protein: CASSLILGSTEAFF.

Points on this clonotype: A much larger clone sits a single nucleotide away, making a read error possible. The V call is TRBV5-5, the J call TRBJ2-2; D remains unclear. V was trimmed by 0 bases and J by 10 bases, leaving 16 bases between them. Germline values: CDR1 SGHKS, CDR2 YYEKEE (reference sequence). This CDR3 region has 15 residues. CDR3 coding DNA: TGTGCCAGCAGCTTGGACGCCAACACGATCGTGGAGCTGTTTTTT. Protein sequence: CASSLDANTIVELFF.

In its sample, this clonotype was seen a few times. The V call is TRBV11-3, the J call TRBJ2-2; no definite D call. Germline V CDR1 and CDR2: SGHNT, YENEEA. The V and J ends lost 5 bases and 7 bases respectively, with 11 bases between them. This CDR3 contains 13 residues. The CDR3 spells CASSAHRLGELFF. In nucleotides, the CDR3 is TGTGCCAGCAGCGCCCACCGTCTCGGGGAGCTGTTTTTT.

The V call is TRBV7-2, the J call TRBJ2-2; no clear D gene. There are 16 residues in the CDR3. CDR1 and CDR2 from the germline V gene are SGHTA and FQGNSA. V dropped 0 bases and J dropped 2 bases, with 10 bases sitting between them. CDR3 loop: CASSLAGPPNTGELFF. CDR3 in DNA: TGTGCCAGCAGCTTAGCAGGGCCCCCTAACACCGGGGAGCTGTTTTTT.

CDR3 region: CASSLGVRQGSTDTQYF. DNA for the CDR3: TGTGCCAGCAGCTTAGGGGTACGACAGGGTAGCACAGATACGCAGTATTTT. The chain couples TRBV5-5 to TRBJ2-3; 7 bases are a match to TRBD1. The CDR3 length is 17 residues. Germline lookup yields CDR1 SGHKS and CDR2 YYEKEE (reference sequence). Losses at the gene ends were 2 bases for V and 0 bases for J; bases not matched to a gene: 9.

This clonotype was counted between two and nine times. The chain carries TRBV6-1 and TRBJ2-1, with 9 bases identical to TRBD2. CDR1 and CDR2 (germline): MNHNS, SASEGT. Trimming took 8 bases from V and 0 from J; bases not matched to a gene: 14. The CDR3 covers 18 residues. The CDR3 sequence is CASVGRAGGGSSYNEQFF. CDR3 bases: TGTGCCAGCGTGGGCAGAGCGGGAGGTGGTAGCTCCTACAATGAGCAGTTCTTC.

The J gene is TRBJ1-1, the V gene TRBV5-1, with a weak D call TRBD1 (5 bases). There are 15 residues in the CDR3. Trimming removed 0 bases at V and 3 bases at J, with 12 bases between. Germline loops: CDR1 SGHRS, CDR2 YFSETQ. CDR3 DNA: TGCGCCAGCAGCTTGGACAGACCGGGGGACACTGAAGCTTTCTTT. It yields the protein CASSLDRPGDTEAFF.

There are many counts of this clonotype. J is TRBJ1-2 and V is TRBV5-8, with a weak D call TRBD1 (5 bases). The germline V gene has CDR1 SGHTS and CDR2 YDEGEE. Trimming removed 2 bases from V and 4 bases from J, with 12 bases in between. This CDR3 has 14 residues. In nucleotides, the CDR3 is TGTGCCAGCAGCTTAGACTCAAGGGGCTATGGCTACACCTTC. Translating gives CASSLDSRGYGYTF.

In this sample, this clonotype turned up a few times. The CDR3 DNA follows: TGTGCCAGCAGCAAGGACCTTTGGTCCAATCAGCCCCAGCATTTT. As protein: CASSKDLWSNQPQHF. The V gene is TRBV5-6, the J gene TRBJ1-5; D not certain. Trimming pared 4 bases from V and 3 bases from J, leaving 14 bases between. Germline V gene sequence: CDR1 SGHDT, CDR2 YYEEEE. CDR3 size: 15 residues.

The chain employs TRBV24-1 and TRBJ2-1; the match to TRBD2 covers 10 bases. Trimming at V came to 3 bases and at J to 5 bases, leaving 12 bases not matched to a gene. CDR3 length equals 18 residues. Per the germline V gene, CDR1 is KGHDR and CDR2 is SFDVKD. The CDR3 coding sequence is TGTGCCACCAGTGATCCCCGTCCAGCGGGGGGGCCCCACAATGAGCAGTTCTTC. It codes for CATSDPRPAGGPHNEQFF.

This clonotype has a handful of counts. This chain links TRBV7-2 with TRBJ2-5; either TRBD1 or TRBD2 may supply D (6 bases each). Germline CDR1 SGHTA, CDR2 FQGNSA. The CDR3 runs to 14 residues. The V end was cut by 3 bases, the J end by 5 bases, with 13 bases between. Here the CDR3 reads CASSFRGRRETQYF. The CDR3 region has the DNA TGTGCCAGCAGCTTCCGGGGGCGGCGGGAGACCCAGTACTTC.